Listed below are T cell receptor beta chains from one sample, sequenced in a study of CD8 T cells in Susac syndrome. Each CDR3 protein is one row after TCRdb ran MiXCR on the immunoSEQ multiplex PCR reads. Of approximately 130,000 distinct CDR3 sequences in the sample, 94% were seen once. Sequenced sample: CD4+ T cells from PBMCs. These receptors came from a human donor in good health. Each CDR3 is given with its conserved first and last residue. The D gene is left open where the match is weak. Part of the rows lack a size; the others show once, few, many or a class for expanded clones.

size: once
J: TRBJ1-6
D: .
V: TRBV6-5
length: 13
DNA: TGTGCCAGCAAAGGAGGGGTCAATTCACCCCTCCACTTT
CDR3: CASKGGVNSPLHF

size: .
J: TRBJ2-1
D: TRBD2
V: TRBV12-3/TRBV12-4
length: 20
DNA: TGTGCCAGCAGTTTAATCCCGGGACTAGCGGCCACACACGACTACAATGAGCAGTTCTTC
CDR3: CASSLIPGLAATHDYNEQFF

size: .
J: TRBJ1-1
D: .
V: TRBV30
length: 15
DNA: TGTGCCTGGAGTCCACTCTCCCATGTAGGTACTGAAGCTTTCTTT
CDR3: CAWSPLSHVGTEAFF

size: once
J: TRBJ2-1
D: TRBD1
V: TRBV10-1
length: 14
DNA: TGCGCCAGTCGCTCCGGACAGGGATTCGATGAGCAGTTCTTC
CDR3: CASRSGQGFDEQFF

size: .
J: TRBJ1-2
D: .
V: TRBV19
length: 13
DNA: TGTGCCAGTAGTGTGATGACTAACTATGGCTACACCTTC
CDR3: CASSVMTNYGYTF

size: .
J: TRBJ2-2
D: .
V: TRBV12-3/TRBV12-4
length: 15
DNA: TGTGCCAGCAGTTTAGGACAGCCGGGCACCGGGGAGCTGTTTTTT
CDR3: CASSLGQPGTGELFF

size: once
J: TRBJ1-1
D: TRBD1
V: TRBV4-1
length: 18
DNA: TGCGCCAGCAGCCTTTCGGGGGACAGGGTGGGCATGAACACTGAAGCTTTCTTT
CDR3: CASSLSGDRVGMNTEAFF

size: .
J: TRBJ2-2
D: TRBD2
V: TRBV20-1
length: 17
DNA: TGCAGTGCTAGAGATGGACTAGCGGGATCGAACACCGGGGAGCTGTTTTTT
CDR3: CSARDGLAGSNTGELFF

size: .
J: TRBJ1-5
D: .
V: TRBV6-2/TRBV6-3
length: 13
DNA: TGTGCCAGCAGCCCGGGACCCTATCAGCCCCAGCATTTT
CDR3: CASSPGPYQPQHF

size: .
J: TRBJ2-3
D: .
V: TRBV20-1
length: 14
DNA: TGCAGTGCTGGGGACCCAAAGAGCACAGATACGCAGTATTTT
CDR3: CSAGDPKSTDTQYF

size: .
J: TRBJ1-5
D: .
V: TRBV18
length: 13
DNA: TGTGCCAGCTCACCAGGCAGTAATCAGCCCCAGCATTTT
CDR3: CASSPGSNQPQHF

size: .
J: TRBJ2-7
D: .
V: TRBV6-1
length: 11
DNA: TGTGCCAGCAGACTCAGGGACTGGATCTACTTC
CDR3: CASRLRDWIYF

size: .
J: TRBJ2-7
D: .
V: TRBV7-9
length: 13
DNA: TGTGCCAGCAGCTTAGGACAGCGTTACGAGCAGTACTTC
CDR3: CASSLGQRYEQYF

size: .
J: TRBJ2-7
D: TRBD2
V: TRBV4-3
length: 18
DNA: TGCGCCAGCAGCCAAGATCGGACTAGCGGGACACCCTCCTACGAGCAGTACTTC
CDR3: CASSQDRTSGTPSYEQYF

size: .
J: TRBJ2-7
D: .
V: TRBV2
length: 15
DNA: TGTGCCAGCAGTCCTCAGGCTACGAGCTCCTACGAGCAGTACTTC
CDR3: CASSPQATSSYEQYF

size: .
J: TRBJ1-1
D: .
V: TRBV27
length: 15
DNA: TGTGCCAGCAGTTTAAATTGGCAGGCCAACACTGAAGCTTTCTTT
CDR3: CASSLNWQANTEAFF

size: .
J: TRBJ2-1
D: TRBD1
V: TRBV11-2
length: 17
DNA: TGTGCCAGCAGCTTAGGTATGGGCGGCATGGCAGGGGGCCGGCAGTTCTTC
CDR3: CASSLGMGGMAGGRQFF

size: once
J: TRBJ2-7
D: .
V: TRBV7-9
length: 14
DNA: TGTGCCAGCAGCGACAGCCTAGGGGGCTACGAGCAGTACTTC
CDR3: CASSDSLGGYEQYF

size: .
J: TRBJ2-4
D: .
V: TRBV28
length: 18
DNA: TGTGCCAGCAGTAAACTACGTAGCGGAGGCAGGTCCAAAAACATTCAGTACTTC
CDR3: CASSKLRSGGRSKNIQYF

size: .
J: TRBJ2-1
D: .
V: TRBV5-1
length: 16
DNA: TGCGCCAGCAGCTCCGACCCTCCCGGTATCAACAATGAGCAGTTCTTC
CDR3: CASSSDPPGINNEQFF

size: .
J: TRBJ2-5
D: TRBD2
V: TRBV11-2
length: 18
DNA: TGTGCCAGCAGCTTACTGTTAGCGGGAGGGGCAATTAAAGAGACCCAGTACTTC
CDR3: CASSLLLAGGAIKETQYF

size: .
J: TRBJ2-3
D: TRBD2
V: TRBV20-1
length: 15
DNA: TGCAGTGCAGAAGGACTAGCGGGACGCACAGATACGCAGTATTTT
CDR3: CSAEGLAGRTDTQYF

size: .
J: TRBJ2-5
D: TRBD1
V: TRBV5-4
length: 14
DNA: TGTGCCAGCAGCTTGGGGGACAGGGAAGAGACCCAGTACTTC
CDR3: CASSLGDREETQYF

size: .
J: TRBJ2-7
D: TRBD2
V: TRBV3-1
length: 16
DNA: TGTGCCAGCAGCCCTGCGACTAGCGGGAGGGGATACGAGCAGTACTTC
CDR3: CASSPATSGRGYEQYF

size: few
J: TRBJ2-7
D: .
V: TRBV20-1
length: 15
DNA: TGCAGTGCTAGAGAGGAGATTACAGGGTCTTGGGAGCAGTACTTC
CDR3: CSAREEITGSWEQYF

size: .
J: TRBJ2-2
D: .
V: TRBV19
length: 15
DNA: TGTGCCAGTACATATTCCCCAGGCGTGACCGGGGAGCTGTTTTTT
CDR3: CASTYSPGVTGELFF

size: .
J: TRBJ1-1
D: .
V: TRBV28
length: 15
DNA: TGTGCCAGCAGTTTGGTGTATGGTAGGGGCGGTGAAGCTTTCTTT
CDR3: CASSLVYGRGGEAFF

size: .
J: TRBJ2-7
D: .
V: TRBV20-1
length: 13
DNA: TGCAGTGCTAGAGTGGTAGGCGTCGCCGAGCAGTACTTC
CDR3: CSARVVGVAEQYF

size: .
J: TRBJ1-1
D: .
V: TRBV30
length: 13
DNA: TGTGCCAAGGACCGGGGATCGGGCACTGAAGCTTTCTTT
CDR3: CAKDRGSGTEAFF

size: .
J: TRBJ2-5
D: .
V: TRBV7-2
length: 15
DNA: TGTGCCAGCAGCTACCCCGGGACCCCACAAGAGACCCAGTACTTC
CDR3: CASSYPGTPQETQYF

size: .
J: TRBJ2-2
D: .
V: TRBV7-9
length: 13
DNA: TGTGCCAGCAGCTTCAGGGTGTCCGGGGAGCTGTTTTTT
CDR3: CASSFRVSGELFF

size: .
J: TRBJ1-5
D: TRBD1
V: TRBV9
length: 15
DNA: TGTGCCAGCAGCGTAGGAGGGGGCGATAACCAGCCCCAGCATTTT
CDR3: CASSVGGGDNQPQHF

size: .
J: TRBJ2-1
D: TRBD2
V: TRBV20-1
length: 16
DNA: TGCAGTGCTAGAAGTCACCTAGCGGGAGTACCTAATGAGCAGTTCTTC
CDR3: CSARSHLAGVPNEQFF

size: .
J: TRBJ2-7
D: TRBD2
V: TRBV12-3/TRBV12-4
length: 14
DNA: TGTGCCAGCAGTTTAGGCGGGAGCATGGGCGAGCAGTACTTC
CDR3: CASSLGGSMGEQYF

size: .
J: TRBJ2-3
D: TRBD2
V: TRBV20-1
length: 15
DNA: TGCAGTGCTCCAATAGGAGCGGGAGTGGGAGATACGCAGTATTTT
CDR3: CSAPIGAGVGDTQYF

size: .
J: TRBJ1-5
D: .
V: TRBV30
length: 16
DNA: TGTGCCTGGAGTGTAAAGGGGCGACGGGCCAATCAGCCCCAGCAATTT
CDR3: CAWSVKGRRANQPQQF

size: once
J: TRBJ1-2
D: .
V: TRBV7-2
length: 14
DNA: TGTGCCAGCAGCTTAGAGCAGGGGCTGGGGGGCTACACCTTC
CDR3: CASSLEQGLGGYTF

size: .
J: TRBJ2-7
D: .
V: TRBV5-1
length: 12
DNA: TGCGCCAGCAGCCGTGACGCCTACGAGCAGTACTTC
CDR3: CASSRDAYEQYF